This T cell receptor beta chain comes out of a study of blood T cells in healthy people across ages (dated by TCRdb to between 2014 and 2017). For context, the study as a whole: In model experiments, roughly one uniquely barcoded TCR beta cDNA molecule per two T cells was captured by template switching. Using deep sequencing normalized with unique cDNA molecular identifiers, the study measured how TCR beta repertoire diversity changes with age. The donors were split into four age groups: young (average 16 years), middle-aged (about 40), aged (more than 60) and long-lived (roughly 77). To avoid experimental bias, donors of different ages were randomly spread across the sequencing lanes. The study analyzed two additional independent replicas of 1 million unique cDNA reads from the same blood draw for two donors, one aged 18 to 30 and one aged 80 or older.

Comments on this clonotype: This receptor's antigen is unknown. Qualities for individual bases were not recorded, and no much larger clone is one base off.

The 39 donors, aged about 6 to 100 years, were systemically healthy Caucasian individuals from Russia. Approximately 10 milliliters of peripheral blood were collected from each donor into EDTA-treated Vacutainer tubes. Ficoll-Paque density-gradient centrifugation was used to isolate PBMCs, with at least 7 million obtained per sample. Trizol reagent was used to extract total RNA from PBMCs, with at least 6 micrograms per sample. For every donor, flow cytometry on a PBMC aliquot measured the percentage of naive CD45RAhigh/CD27high T cells. From the germline V gene (reference sequence), CDR1 is DFQATT and CDR2 is SNEGSKA. V is shortened by 0 bases, J by 3 bases, and the region joining them spans 24 bases. The CDR3 spans 19 residues, from the cysteine through the phenylalanine. The kept DNA is CDR3 alone, 57 bases in frame from the first base. Receptor libraries were prepared by 5' RACE. Instrument used: Illumina HiSeq 2500. A second PCR of 7 to 11 cycles was performed with a sample-barcoded 5' primer and a J-beta primer mix. Each TCR beta cDNA molecule received a unique molecular identifier from a template-switch 5' adaptor carrying 12 random nucleotides. Each sample yielded at least 2.5 million CDR3-containing paired-end reads. First-strand cDNA synthesis was performed from all RNA using the Mint cDNA synthesis kit, with priming by a TRBC-specific oligonucleotide. All cDNA was treated with uracil-DNA glycosylase and then went through a first 18-cycle PCR with the universal primers M1SS and BC2_uni_R. The study's processing was this. Normalization of each sample was performed by random selection of 1 million high-quality reads, each carrying a distinct molecular identifier. Instead of being binned into consensus sequences, reads with shared molecular identifiers were discarded. MiTCR, run with a Q25 quality threshold and the strictest error-elimination algorithm, handled CDR3 identification, clonotype clustering and error correction. A nonparametric unseen species model with Euler transformation was used to estimate lower-bound total TCR beta diversity. The public sequencing data were trimmed at Q25 with fastp and processed into clonotypes with MiXCR by TCRdb, which kept only in-frame beta chains. Each CDR3 protein appears once, grouped with its most common genes and DNA. The V and J calls, along with clone size, are taken from TCRdb and not from the paper's own processing. The sample has around 850,000 distinct CDR3 sequences on record, around 36% of them singletons. The ten largest clones capture approximately 13% of the sample.

Overall results and qualifications from the work: Observed TCR beta diversity correlated strongly with the percentage of naive T cells measured by flow cytometry. Observed TCR beta diversity per million T cells fell roughly linearly with age, and a significant reduction was already apparent by age around 40. Conclusive comparison of naive and antigen-experienced compartments was prevented by the profiling of bulk unsorted PBMCs. Compared with the aged group, the long-lived group had more naive CD4+ T cells, fewer expanded clones and increased TCR diversity, suggesting age selection. Estimates of total diversity based on one million sequenced T cells were considered lower bounds and underestimates. Because donor CMV infection status was unknown, age-related changes in expanded clonotypes were potentially confounded.

The material sequenced was blood. The receptor's source is a man between 18 and 35 years old in good health. Recombination linked TRBV20-1 to TRBJ2-1; the D region possibly corresponds to TRBD1 (5 bases align). The CDR3 region: CSARDFQGHPARGYNEQFF. At the DNA level, the sequence is TGCAGTGCTAGAGACTTCCAAGGACACCCTGCTAGGGGCTACAATGAGCAGTTCTTC.